Presented here are 5 T cell receptor beta chains from one specimen sequenced in a study of identical twins. TCRdb re-called the 5' RACE reads with MiXCR, one entry per CDR3 protein. This sample has approximately 680,000 distinct CDR3 sequences, with around 7.4% found just once. The same specimen was also included in a second study, on yellow fever vaccine responses in identical twins.

Specimen: PBMCs. These receptors originate from a woman between 18 and 29 years old in good health.

This clonotype came up a few times. The V gene is TRBV12-3 or TRBV12-4, the J gene TRBJ2-3, with TRBD2 matching 9 bases. The CDR3 consists of 17 residues. Losses at the gene ends were 2 bases for V and 1 base for J; bases not matched to a gene: 7. The CDR3 nucleotides are TGTGCCAGCAGTTTACGGGCGGGAGGGCCCGGCACAGATACGCAGTATTTT. Protein sequence: CASSLRAGGPGTDTQYF.

The J gene is TRBJ2-5, the V gene TRBV6-5, with 11 bases matching TRBD1. From germline, CDR1 is MNHEY and CDR2 SVGAGI. Trimming removed 4 bases from V and 4 bases from J; junction bases left unmatched: 8. CDR3 length: 16 amino acids. The CDR3 DNA follows: TGTGCCAGCAGTTCCCCAGGACAGGGGGCTTCAGAGACCCAGTACTTC. Protein: CASSSPGQGASETQYF.

The chain links TRBV29-1 to TRBJ2-6; D is undetermined. The CDR3 length is 14 residues. V shed 3 bases and J shed 3 bases, with 9 bases lying between them. Germline V lookup: CDR1 SQVTM, CDR2 ANQGSEA. The CDR3 loop reads CSVDEGYGANVLTF. CDR3 in DNA: TGCAGCGTTGATGAAGGTTATGGGGCCAACGTCCTGACTTTC. The full variable domain, rest sourced from reference TRBV29-1 and TRBJ2-6, is SAVISQKPSRDICQRGTSLTIQCQVDSQVTMMFWYRQQPGQSLTLIATANQGSEATYESGFVIDKFPISRPNLTFSTLTVSNMSPEDSSIYLCSVDEGYGANVLTFGAGSRLTVL.

This clonotype has a count of ten or more. The rearrangement links TRBV15 to TRBJ1-2, with TRBD1 matching 8 bases. Germline V gene data show CDR1 as LNHNV and CDR2 as YYDKDF (reference sequence). Trimming took 0 bases from V and 4 from J; bases not matched to a gene: 4. The CDR3 is 15 amino acids. DNA of the CDR3: TGTGCCACCAGCAGAGATCTGGGACAGGTCTATGGCTACACCTTC. This sequence encodes CATSRDLGQVYGYTF.

The chain uses TRBV3-1 and TRBJ2-4; no definite D call. V was pared by 5 bases and J by 6 bases, with 11 bases between. Germline V gene sequence: CDR1 LGHDT, CDR2 YNNKEL (reference sequence). The CDR3 loop spans 13 amino acids. CDR3 in amino acids: CASSFDRRNIQYF. The DNA for the CDR3 is TGTGCCAGCAGCTTCGACCGTAGAAACATTCAGTACTTC.